The present T cell receptor (beta chain) was sequenced within a study of tumor and adjacent non-tumor tissue in lung cancer. No cell sorting was done before RNA was extracted from the tissue. This non-tumor lung sample came from over 3 cm beyond the tumor edge. Three rounds of nested PCR, following a modified ARM-PCR protocol, produced the TCRbeta library. TCRdb fed the multiplex PCR reads into MiXCR, producing one record per CDR3 protein. Of fewer than 100,000 distinct CDR3 sequences listed, about 77% are singletons. The V gene lost 3 bases and the J gene lost 6 bases, with 19 bases spanning the gap. Germline V gene lookup returns CDR1 LGHNA and CDR2 YNFKEQ. The CDR3 loop spans 16 amino acids.

The material sequenced was distant non-tumor lung tissue. This clonotype was sampled from a woman aged 45 to 65 with non-small cell lung cancer. This rearrangement joins TRBV4-2 to TRBJ2-3, with D possibly being TRBD2 (6 bases). The CDR3 here is CASSQGTGSTTDTQYF. As DNA, the CDR3 is TGTGCCAGCAGCCAGGGCACCGGGAGTACCACGGATACGCAGTATTTT.